This T cell receptor beta chain comes out of a study of blood T cells in healthy people across ages. Trimming left V 6 bases short and J 0 bases short, with 11 bases between. Looked up from germline, CDR1 is SNHLY and CDR2 is FYNNEI. The CDR3 is 14 residues long. This clonotype was seen a few times. A second 7 to 11 cycle PCR used barcoded and J-beta primers. Using its own MiXCR run on the 5' RACE reads, TCRdb lists one record per CDR3 protein. This table has approximately 780,000 distinct CDR3 sequences, about 26% appearing once. The same data also went into a second study, on T cells of mothers and their children.

The sample comprised blood. The V and J genes are TRBV2 and TRBJ1-1; TRBD1 is a possible D gene (5 bases). The sequence derives from a boy between 10 and 17 years old in good health. The CDR3, as DNA: TGTGCCAGCAGGAAGAGACAGATGAACACTGAAGCTTTCTTT. Its translation: CASRKRQMNTEAFF.